This T cell receptor beta chain is drawn from a study of molecular identifiers for immune sequencing clone quantification (dated by TCRdb to between 2018 and 2020). At the level of the whole study: For a replicate experiment, RNA from approximately 20,000 or 100,000 naive CD8 T cells was divided into five aliquots, and four of the five aliquots were sequenced. CD8 T cells were used in a methods study to benchmark molecular-identifier clustering-based TCR repertoire sequencing (MIDCIRS) and TCR RNA copy counting.

A remark on this clonotype: Its antigen is currently not known. Base-call qualities are not available, and no considerably larger clone is one nucleotide away.

The CDR3 spans 13 residues, from the cysteine through the phenylalanine. The kept DNA is CDR3 alone, 39 bases in frame from the first base. V was cut back by 8 bases and J by 3 bases, leaving a gap of 14 bases between them. Based on the germline V gene (reference sequence), the CDR1 and CDR2 sequences are SEHNR and FQNEAQ. Libraries of naive CD8 T cells were generated from roughly 21,000 to 960,000 sorted cells, with 10%, 30% or 50% of the purified RNA used. Naive CD8 T cells were FACS-sorted as CD8+CD4-CCR7+CD45RA+ on a BD FACSAria II into RLT Plus buffer. To test detection sensitivity, Jurkat RNA equivalent to more than 8 TCR copies was spiked into samples of roughly 18,000-1,000,000 naive CD8 T cells. Enrichment of CD8 T cells was performed with RosetteSep CD8+ T Cell Enrichment Cocktail and Ficoll-Paque, after which ACK red cell lysis was carried out. The library was prepared using PCR. Sequencing was performed on a NextSeq 500. Preparation of bulk TCR libraries followed a previously described approach, with the TCR primers listed in Table S5. The Qiagen AllPrep DNA/RNA kit was used to purify total RNA. Before analysis, reads from multiple sequencing runs of one library were combined. Under the source paper's analysis protocol: Reads were retained only if their TCR constant sequence matched exactly, and those retained reads were trimmed to 150 nt and grouped according to their 12-nt molecular barcodes. Reads within each barcode group were sub-clustered using a 15% Levenshtein threshold, and quality-weighted consensus sequences were constructed for each RNA molecule. Non-functional sequences were filtered out, along with any lower-count sequence sitting one edit away from another sequence. Based on fitting two negative binomial distributions, any barcode sub-cluster with under 20% of the maximum read count was discarded. TCRdb cleaned the public reads at Q25 with fastp, built clones with MiXCR and kept in-frame beta chains. CDR3 protein duplicates are merged, each entry listing the most common genes and DNA. These V and J calls derive from TCRdb rather than the authors' analysis. The sample records about half a million distinct CDR3 sequences, around 23% of which are singletons. The ten largest clones take up 0.7% to 0.9% of the sample.

Results and caveats for the whole study, not just this receptor: Highly expanded clone sizes could be underestimated because identical TCR molecules may share a barcode. Modeling gave around 3.3 recovered TCR RNA copies per cell versus about 10 by digital PCR, implying approximately 30% capture efficiency. Even against a background of 800,000 to 1,000,000 naive CD8 T cells, spiked-in Jurkat TCR RNA amounting to a single cell's worth was reported to be detectable. Clones above 20 RNA copies held over 97% of molecules in CMV-specific effector cells but under 1% in naive cells. When barcode sub-clustering was omitted, TCR diversity was inflated by chimeric consensus sequences, with chimeras reaching as high as 47%. The naive libraries included spiked-in Jurkat TCR RNA (around 9 copies' worth), and this RNA is not part of the donor repertoire.

This clonotype was sampled from a human donor in good health. Some libraries in this study had Jurkat cell RNA spiked in. Sequenced sample: naive CD8+ T cells from blood, with Jurkat cell RNA spiked in. What this sample's cell subset or site label stands for: FACS-sorted CD8+CD4-CCR7+CD45RA+ naive T cells. The chain is assembled from TRBV7-9 and TRBJ2-7, with TRBD1 tentatively as D gene (5 bases match). The CDR3 corresponds to CASVGRSLYEQYF. The DNA is as follows: TGTGCCAGCGTGGGGCGGAGCCTCTACGAGCAGTACTTC.